Presented here are 27 T cell receptor beta chains from one specimen sequenced in a study of T cell responses to AZD1222 COVID-19 vaccine (dated by TCRdb to about 2021). In the paper's terms, the time point label means: about 28 days (+/-7) after the second vaccine dose. Library prep was done by the immunoSEQ multiplex PCR assay. TCRdb provides this immuneACCESS table in a form limited to in-frame rearrangements. Some clones are lacking; in checked studies, under half of them reflect an unresolved V gene, and why the rest are absent is not known. The sample records approximately 110,000 clones, approximately 89% of which are singletons. The ten largest clones take up 6.5% of the sample. This specimen was peripheral blood, taken 28 days after the second AZD1222 dose. The receptors originated from an adult who received the AZD1222 COVID-19 vaccine.

The CDR3 region is CASSSRPGPKETQYF. The CDR3 bases are TGTGCCAGCAGCTCACGACCGGGGCCCAAGGAGACCCAGTACTTC. This chain connects TRBV7-2 to TRBJ2-5, with D possibly called TRBD1 or TRBD2 (5 bases each). Germline V CDR1 and CDR2: SGHTA, FQGNSA. The CDR3 is made up of 15 amino acids. Deletions cut 4 bases from V and 5 bases from J, with 17 bases between.

CDR3 in amino acids: CASSQVSRNEKLFF. DNA of the CDR3: TGTGCCAGCTCCCAAGTAAGCCGTAATGAAAAACTGTTTTTT. The genes are TRBV18 and TRBJ1-4, with no clear D. V was pared by 6 bases and J by 4 bases, with 12 bases between. CDR1 and CDR2 from the germline V gene are KGHSH and LQKENI. This CDR3 is 14 amino acids long.

J is TRBJ2-3 and V is TRBV7-9; 10 nucleotides align to TRBD2. V shed 3 bases, J shed 5 bases, and the junction held 11 bases outside the gene matches. The germline CDR1 and CDR2 sequences are SEHNR and FQNEAQ (reference sequence). The CDR3 extends over 17 amino acids. The DNA for the CDR3 is TGTGCCAGCAGCTTCGGAAGCCTAGCGGGGGCCGTAGATACGCAGTATTTT. Protein product: CASSFGSLAGAVDTQYF.

The V call is TRBV7-2, the J call TRBJ1-2, with D possibly being TRBD1 (5 bases). The CDR3 consists of 15 residues. The V end was cut by 1 base, the J end by 5 bases, with 14 bases between. Germline lookup yields CDR1 SGHTA and CDR2 FQGNSA. The CDR3 loop reads CASSLGGQGGYGYTF. As DNA, the CDR3 is TGTGCCAGCAGCTTAGGGGGCCAGGGAGGATATGGCTACACCTTC.

The rearrangement uses TRBV29-1 and TRBJ1-1; D remains ambiguous. CDR1 and CDR2 from the germline V gene are SQVTM and ANQGSEA. The CDR3 totals 10 residues. The DNA of the CDR3 is TGCAGTCCCCGAGAAATTGAAGCTTTCTTT. It is translated as CSPREIEAFF.

The chain links TRBV19 to TRBJ2-7; 9 bases are a match to TRBD1. The CDR3 length is 14 residues. Germline CDR1 LNHDA, CDR2 SQIVND (reference sequence). V lost 3 bases to trimming and J lost 1 base; unmatched junction nucleotides: 1. This CDR3 reads CASSIGQGSYEQYF. DNA for the CDR3: TGTGCCAGTAGTATTGGACAGGGGTCCTACGAGCAGTACTTC.

CDR3 nucleotides: TGTGCCAGTAGTATGGGTAATGGCAATCAGCCCCAGCATTTT. Translating it yields CASSMGNGNQPQHF. The chain carries TRBV19 and TRBJ1-5; D gene ambiguous. Germline V CDR1 and CDR2: LNHDA, SQIVND (reference sequence). V was shortened by 3 bases and J by 2 bases, with 8 bases between the two germline ends. The CDR3 consists of 14 residues.

V gene TRBV6-2 or TRBV6-3 combines with J gene TRBJ2-7; D unclear. CDR3 length: 12 amino acids. The germline V and J ends were trimmed by 2 bases and 6 bases, with 8 bases remaining between them. Germline V gives CDR1 MNHEY, CDR2 SVGEGT. CDR3: CASSYPHSEQYF. The CDR3 DNA is TGTGCCAGCAGTTACCCCCATTCCGAGCAGTACTTC.

This clone was seen only once. CDR3 DNA sequence: TGTGCCAGTAGTATATCTGGACAGGGACCACCCAACACCTTC. It is translated as CASSISGQGPPNTF. The chain recombines TRBV19 with TRBJ1-2; TRBD1 matches 8 bases. CDR1 and CDR2 (germline): LNHDA, SQIVND (reference sequence). The CDR3 is made up of 14 amino acids. V trimming: 2 bases; J trimming: 12 bases; junction bases outside the gene matches: 11.

The chain carries TRBV6-5 and TRBJ2-5; D remains ambiguous. In germline, CDR1 is MNHEY, CDR2 SVGAGI. The CDR3 is made up of 12 amino acids. Trimming took off 5 bases at V and 7 bases at J, with 11 bases between the two ends. The CDR3 region has the DNA TGTGCCAGCAGTCTATACTCCGGGACCCAGTACTTC. Translating gives CASSLYSGTQYF.

The chain employs TRBV4-1 and TRBJ1-5; no reliable D call. V shed 0 bases and J shed 3 bases, with 9 bases lying between them. From germline, CDR1 is MGHRA and CDR2 YSYEKL. The CDR3 covers 15 residues. This CDR3 reads CASSQDGHLNQPQHF. The CDR3 bases are TGCGCCAGCAGCCAAGACGGGCACCTCAATCAGCCCCAGCATTTT.

V gene TRBV11-2 combines with J gene TRBJ2-1; D not certain. Trimming stripped 0 bases from V and 0 bases from J, with 3 bases between. Germline-derived CDR1 and CDR2 are SGHAT and FQNNGV. The CDR3 loop spans 14 amino acids. The DNA for the CDR3 is TGTGCCAGCAGCTTAGACGACTCCTACAATGAGCAGTTCTTC. Translated: CASSLDDSYNEQFF.

The CDR3 coding sequence is TGTGCCAGCAGCCTGGGACAGGGGTTCACCGGGGAGCTGTTTTTT. Protein sequence: CASSLGQGFTGELFF. The V call is TRBV5-8, the J call TRBJ2-2; 10 nucleotides match TRBD1. The CDR3 loop spans 15 amino acids. The V gene's germline CDR1 is SGHTS and CDR2 YDEGEE. The trim removed 4 bases at V and 4 bases at J, leaving 4 bases unmatched.

V is TRBV1 and J is TRBJ1-1. TRBV1 is termed a pseudogene. The CDR3 runs to 15 residues. The CDR3: CTSSQDRLGDTEAFF. CDR3 DNA sequence: TGCACCAGCAGCCAAGATCGTTTGGGGGACACTGAAGCTTTCTTT.

The chain employs TRBV6-2 or TRBV6-3 and TRBJ2-1, with TRBD2 as a possible D gene (6 bases). Trimming took 5 bases from V and 3 from J, leaving 14 bases between them. CDR1 is MNHEY and CDR2 is SVGEGT in the germline V gene. The CDR3 is made up of 15 amino acids. CDR3 in amino acids: CASSNRDWYYNEQFF. CDR3 in DNA: TGTGCCAGCAGTAACCGGGACTGGTACTACAATGAGCAGTTCTTC.

The gene calls are TRBV19 and TRBJ2-3; tentative D call: TRBD1 (6 bases). Germline V lookup: CDR1 LNHDA, CDR2 SQIVND (reference sequence). The CDR3 consists of 15 residues. Trimming stripped 4 bases from V and 2 bases from J, with 13 bases between. In DNA form, the CDR3 reads TGTGCCAGTAGTAACAGGGTGGTGGCCACAGATACGCAGTATTTT. This translates into CASSNRVVATDTQYF.

The chain is built from TRBV7-9 and TRBJ1-2; 8 bases map to TRBD1. Germline lookup yields CDR1 SEHNR and CDR2 FQNEAQ (reference sequence). After removal of 3 bases from V and 6 bases from J, the junction contained 6 bases not matched to a gene. CDR3 length: 14 residues. CDR3 loop: CASSFGQGIDGYTF. CDR3 DNA sequence: TGTGCCAGCAGCTTCGGACAGGGAATTGATGGCTACACCTTC.

This chain joins TRBV7-2 and TRBJ2-7; either TRBD1 or TRBD2 may supply D (5 bases each). Germline assignment: CDR1 SGHTA and CDR2 FQGNSA. V dropped 4 bases and J dropped 2 bases, with 15 bases sitting between them. CDR3 length: 15 amino acids. DNA for the CDR3: TGTGCCAGCAGCTCTCCCGGGACGCGAGCCTACGAGCAGTACTTC. Its translation: CASSSPGTRAYEQYF.

In its sample, this clone was seen once. This rearrangement joins TRBV4-3 to TRBJ2-7; TRBD1 is a possible D gene (6 bases). Germline loops: CDR1 LGHNA, CDR2 YSLEER. The CDR3 is 15 residues long. V lost 3 bases to trimming and J lost 5 bases, with 17 bases between them. CDR3 in DNA: TGCGCCAGCAGCCATTCTACACAGGGCTTGGACGAGCAGTACTTC. Its translation: CASSHSTQGLDEQYF.

The DNA for the CDR3 is TGTGCCAGCAGCTCGACTAGGGACTACGAGCAGTACTTC. Its protein is CASSSTRDYEQYF. This rearrangement joins TRBV7-2 to TRBJ2-7, with D possibly TRBD2 on 6 matching bases. CDR1 and CDR2 from the germline V gene are SGHTA and FQGNSA. The CDR3 contains 13 residues. Trimming left V 4 bases short and J 3 bases short, with 10 bases between.

V gene TRBV11-2 combines with J gene TRBJ2-6, with D possibly TRBD1 on 6 matching bases. CDR3 size: 19 residues. The V gene lost 4 bases and the J gene lost 4 bases, with 23 bases spanning the gap. The V gene's germline CDR1 is SGHAT and CDR2 FQNNGV. CDR3 sequence: CASSSRFTGLSVGANVLTF. The CDR3 DNA sequence: TGTGCCAGCAGCTCCCGGTTTACAGGGCTTTCGGTCGGGGCCAACGTCCTGACTTTC.

V usage is TRBV7-3 and J usage is TRBJ1-1; D call uncertain. The CDR3 totals 14 residues. Germline V lookup: CDR1 SGHTA, CDR2 FQGTGA. The V and J ends lost 3 bases and 0 bases respectively, with 8 bases between them. The CDR3 nucleotides are TGTGCCAGCAGCTTGACCGATATGAACACTGAAGCTTTCTTT. It codes for CASSLTDMNTEAFF.

This clone occurred a few times. Other DNA sequences within the sample encode an identical CDR3. J is TRBJ1-3 and V is TRBV7-6; D is ambiguous. The CDR3 contains 13 residues. V lost 6 bases and J lost 2, with 8 bases in between. Germline assignment: CDR1 SGHVS and CDR2 FNYEAQ. The CDR3 is CASSGGPGNTIYF. The CDR3 DNA follows: TGTGCCAGCAGTGGAGGGCCTGGAAACACCATATATTTT.

The rearrangement links TRBV9 to TRBJ1-2; D is uncertain. V was clipped by 2 bases and J by 6 bases, with 11 bases between them. Germline CDR1 reads SGDLS; CDR2 reads YYNGEE. This CDR3 is built from 13 residues. The CDR3 is CASSVRPQDGYTF. DNA for the CDR3: TGTGCCAGCAGCGTCAGACCCCAGGATGGCTACACCTTC.

The V and J genes are TRBV2 and TRBJ2-7; no reliable D call. The CDR3 totals 13 residues. In germline, CDR1 is SNHLY, CDR2 FYNNEI. V gave up 3 bases and J gave up 8 bases, with 14 bases separating them. The CDR3 spells CASSECTYCKQYF. The CDR3 DNA reads as TGTGCCAGCAGTGAGTGCACCTACTGCAAGCAGTACTTC.

The chain couples TRBV2 to TRBJ2-7, with D hard to call. The germline V and J ends were trimmed by 4 bases and 0 bases, with 10 bases remaining between them. The CDR3 has 14 residues. Germline lookup yields CDR1 SNHLY and CDR2 FYNNEI. CDR3 residues: CASSVGPYSYEQYF. The CDR3 nucleotides read TGTGCCAGCAGTGTTGGTCCTTACTCCTACGAGCAGTACTTC.

The chain is built from TRBV6-4 and TRBJ1-6; D ambiguous. In germline, CDR1 is MRHNA, CDR2 SNTAGT. Between the trimmed V and J ends, which lost 4 bases and 10 bases, there was a span of 14 bases. The CDR3 contains 14 residues. As DNA, the CDR3 is TGTGCCAGCAGTGTTGGTTGGGGAAACTCACCCCTCCACTTT. It encodes CASSVGWGNSPLHF.